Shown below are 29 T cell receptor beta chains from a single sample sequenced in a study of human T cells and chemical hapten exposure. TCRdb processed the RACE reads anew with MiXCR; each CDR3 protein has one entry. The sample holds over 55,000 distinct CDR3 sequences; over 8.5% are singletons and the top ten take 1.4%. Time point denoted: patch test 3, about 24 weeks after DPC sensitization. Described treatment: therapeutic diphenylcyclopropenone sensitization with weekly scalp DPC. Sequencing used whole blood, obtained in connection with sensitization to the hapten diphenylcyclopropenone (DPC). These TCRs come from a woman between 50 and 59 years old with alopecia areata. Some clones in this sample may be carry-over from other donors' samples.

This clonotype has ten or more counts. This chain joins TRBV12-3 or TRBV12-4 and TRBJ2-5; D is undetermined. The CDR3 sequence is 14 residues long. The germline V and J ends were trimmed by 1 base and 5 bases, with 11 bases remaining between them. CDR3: CASSLGSDRETQYF. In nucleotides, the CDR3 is TGTGCCAGCAGTTTAGGATCAGATAGGGAGACCCAGTACTTC.

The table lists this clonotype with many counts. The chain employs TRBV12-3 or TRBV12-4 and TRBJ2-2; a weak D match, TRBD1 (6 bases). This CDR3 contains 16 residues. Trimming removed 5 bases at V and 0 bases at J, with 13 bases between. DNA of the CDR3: TGTGCCAGCAGTCGACAGGCCGCGTCGAACACCGGGGAGCTGTTTTTT. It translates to CASSRQAASNTGELFF.

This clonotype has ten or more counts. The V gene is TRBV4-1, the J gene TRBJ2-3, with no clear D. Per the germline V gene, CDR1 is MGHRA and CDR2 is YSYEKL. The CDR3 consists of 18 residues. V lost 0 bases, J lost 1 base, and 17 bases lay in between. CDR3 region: CASSQDSKGAARTDTQYF. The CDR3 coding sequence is TGCGCCAGCAGCCAAGATTCGAAGGGTGCGGCCCGCACAGATACGCAGTATTTT.

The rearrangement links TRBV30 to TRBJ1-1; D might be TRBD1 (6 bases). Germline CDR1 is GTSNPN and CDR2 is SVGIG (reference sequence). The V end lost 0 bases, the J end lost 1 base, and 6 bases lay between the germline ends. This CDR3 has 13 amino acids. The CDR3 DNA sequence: TGTGCCTGGAGTGTACAGGGGAACACTGAAGCTTTCTTT. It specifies CAWSVQGNTEAFF.

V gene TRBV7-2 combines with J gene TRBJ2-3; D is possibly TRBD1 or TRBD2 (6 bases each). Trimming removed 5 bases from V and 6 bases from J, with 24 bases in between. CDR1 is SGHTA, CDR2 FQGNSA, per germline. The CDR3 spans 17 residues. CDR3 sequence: CASSPLAPGAVRDTQYF. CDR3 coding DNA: TGTGCCAGCAGCCCCTTGGCTCCGGGGGCGGTAAGGGATACGCAGTATTTT. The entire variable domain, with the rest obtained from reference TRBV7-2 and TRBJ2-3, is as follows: GAGVSQSPSNKVTEKGKDVELRCDPISGHTALYWYRQSLGQGLEFLIYFQGNSAPDKSGLPSDRFSAERTGGSVSTLTIQRTQQEDSAVYLCASSPLAPGAVRDTQYFGPGTRLTVL.

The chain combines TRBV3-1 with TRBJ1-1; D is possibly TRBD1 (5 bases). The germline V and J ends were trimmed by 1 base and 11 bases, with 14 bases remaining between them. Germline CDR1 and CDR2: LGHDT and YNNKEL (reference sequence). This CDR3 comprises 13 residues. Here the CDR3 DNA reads TGTGCCAGCAGCCAAGCATCAGGGAACGAGGCTTTCTTT. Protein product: CASSQASGNEAFF.

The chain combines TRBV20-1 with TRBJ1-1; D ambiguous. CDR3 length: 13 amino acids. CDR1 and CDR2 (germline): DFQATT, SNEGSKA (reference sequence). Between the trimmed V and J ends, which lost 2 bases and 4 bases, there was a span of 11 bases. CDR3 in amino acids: CSARTAGGTEAFF. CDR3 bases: TGCAGTGCTAGAACCGCGGGAGGCACTGAAGCTTTCTTT.

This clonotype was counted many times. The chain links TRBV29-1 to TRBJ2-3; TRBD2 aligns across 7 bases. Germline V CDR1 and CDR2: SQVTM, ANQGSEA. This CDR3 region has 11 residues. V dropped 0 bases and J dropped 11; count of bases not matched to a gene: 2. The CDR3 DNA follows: TGCAGCGTTGAAGATCGCGGGGGGCAGTATTTT. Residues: CSVEDRGGQYF.

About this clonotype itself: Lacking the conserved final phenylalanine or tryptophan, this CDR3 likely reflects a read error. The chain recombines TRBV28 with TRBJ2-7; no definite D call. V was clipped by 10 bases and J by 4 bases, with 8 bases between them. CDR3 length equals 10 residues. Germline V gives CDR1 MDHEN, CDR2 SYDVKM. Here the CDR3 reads CATARYEQYC. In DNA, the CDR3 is TGTGCCACCGCTAGGTACGAGCAGTACTGC.

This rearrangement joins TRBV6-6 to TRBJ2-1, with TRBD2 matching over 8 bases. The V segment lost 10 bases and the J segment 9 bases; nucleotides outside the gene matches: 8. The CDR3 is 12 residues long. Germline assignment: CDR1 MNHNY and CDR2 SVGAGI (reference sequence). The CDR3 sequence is CATGGSGSEQFF. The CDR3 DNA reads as TGTGCCACCGGAGGGAGCGGGAGTGAGCAGTTCTTC.

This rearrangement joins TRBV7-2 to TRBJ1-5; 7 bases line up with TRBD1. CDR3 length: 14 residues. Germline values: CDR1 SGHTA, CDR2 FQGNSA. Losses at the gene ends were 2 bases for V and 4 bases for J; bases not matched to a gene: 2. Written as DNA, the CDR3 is TGTGCCAGCAGCTTAAGACAGGGAAATCAGCCCCAGCATTTT. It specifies CASSLRQGNQPQHF.

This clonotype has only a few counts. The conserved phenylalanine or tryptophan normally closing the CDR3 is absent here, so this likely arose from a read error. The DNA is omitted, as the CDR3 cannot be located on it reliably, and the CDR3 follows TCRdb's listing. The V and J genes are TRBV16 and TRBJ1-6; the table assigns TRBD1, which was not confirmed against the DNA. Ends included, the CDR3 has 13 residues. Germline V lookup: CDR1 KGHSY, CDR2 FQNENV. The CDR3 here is CASSRAFGTLFHI.

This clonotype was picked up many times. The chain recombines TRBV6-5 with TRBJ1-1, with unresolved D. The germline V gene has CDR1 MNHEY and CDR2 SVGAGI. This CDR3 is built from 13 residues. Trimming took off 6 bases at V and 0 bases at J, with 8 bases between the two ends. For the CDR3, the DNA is TGTGCCAGCAGCCAAACAGTGAACACTGAAGCTTTCTTT. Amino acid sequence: CASSQTVNTEAFF.

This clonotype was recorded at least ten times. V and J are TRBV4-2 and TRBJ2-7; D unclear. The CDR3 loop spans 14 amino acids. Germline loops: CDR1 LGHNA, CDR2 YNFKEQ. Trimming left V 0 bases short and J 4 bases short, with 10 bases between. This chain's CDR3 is CASSQDKGRYEQYF. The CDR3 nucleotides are TGTGCCAGCAGCCAAGATAAGGGAAGATACGAGCAGTACTTC.

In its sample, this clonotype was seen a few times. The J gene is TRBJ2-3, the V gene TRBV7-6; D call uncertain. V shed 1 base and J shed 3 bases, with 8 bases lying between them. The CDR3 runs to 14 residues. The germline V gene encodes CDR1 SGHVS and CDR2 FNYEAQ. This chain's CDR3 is CASSLEVYTDTQYF. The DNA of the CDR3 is TGTGCCAGCAGCTTAGAGGTCTATACAGATACGCAGTATTTT.

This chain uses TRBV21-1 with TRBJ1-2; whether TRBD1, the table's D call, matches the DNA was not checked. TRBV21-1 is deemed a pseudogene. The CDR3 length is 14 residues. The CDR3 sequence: CASSMQGANYGYTF. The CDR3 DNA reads TGTGCCAGCAGCATGCAGGGGGCAAACTATGGCTACACCTTC.

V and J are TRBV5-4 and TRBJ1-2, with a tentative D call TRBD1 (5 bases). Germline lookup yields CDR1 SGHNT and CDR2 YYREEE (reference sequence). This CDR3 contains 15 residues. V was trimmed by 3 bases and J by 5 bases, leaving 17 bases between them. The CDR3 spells CASSSPRGAQYGYTF. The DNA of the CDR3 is TGTGCCAGCAGCTCCCCCCGGGGCGCGCAGTATGGCTACACCTTC.

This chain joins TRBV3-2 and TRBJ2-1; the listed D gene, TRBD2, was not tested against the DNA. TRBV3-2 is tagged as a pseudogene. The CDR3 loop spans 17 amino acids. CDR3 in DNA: TGTGCCAGCAGCCACCCCAGACTAGCGGGGGACTACAATGAGCAGTTCTTC. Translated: CASSHPRLAGDYNEQFF.

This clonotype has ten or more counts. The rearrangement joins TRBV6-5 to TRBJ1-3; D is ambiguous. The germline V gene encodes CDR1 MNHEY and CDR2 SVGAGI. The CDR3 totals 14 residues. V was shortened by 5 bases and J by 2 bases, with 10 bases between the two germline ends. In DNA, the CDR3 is TGTGCCAGCAGTACGGGCGGGGCTGGAAACACCATATATTTT. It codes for CASSTGGAGNTIYF.

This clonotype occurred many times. The CDR3, as DNA: TGTGCCAGCAGTTTCGCCGGACTAGCGGAAGAGACCCAGTACTTC. Protein: CASSFAGLAEETQYF. This rearrangement joins TRBV28 to TRBJ2-5; 10 nucleotides align to TRBD2. With V trimmed by 3 bases and J by 3 bases, 4 bases remained unmatched. CDR1 is MDHEN, CDR2 SYDVKM, per germline. The CDR3 covers 15 residues. Complete variable domain (other parts from reference TRBV28 and TRBJ2-5): DVKVTQSSRYLVKRTGEKVFLECVQDMDHENMFWYRQDPGLGLRLIYFSYDVKMKEKGDIPEGYSVSREKKERFSLILESASTNQTSMYLCASSFAGLAEETQYFGPGTRLLVL.

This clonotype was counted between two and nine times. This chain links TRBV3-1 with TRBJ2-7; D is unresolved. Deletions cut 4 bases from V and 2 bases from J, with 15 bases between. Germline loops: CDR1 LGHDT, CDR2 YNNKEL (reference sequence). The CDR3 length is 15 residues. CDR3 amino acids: CASSRASESPYEQYF. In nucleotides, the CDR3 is TGTGCCAGCAGCCGCGCCTCGGAGAGTCCCTACGAGCAGTACTTC.

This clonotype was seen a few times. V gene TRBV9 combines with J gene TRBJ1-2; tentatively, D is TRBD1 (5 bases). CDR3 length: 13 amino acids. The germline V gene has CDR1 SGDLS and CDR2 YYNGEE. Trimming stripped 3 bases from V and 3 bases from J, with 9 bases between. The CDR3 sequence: CASSGQSHYGYTF. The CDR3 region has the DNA TGTGCCAGCAGCGGACAGAGTCACTATGGCTACACCTTC. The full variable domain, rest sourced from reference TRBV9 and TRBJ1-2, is DSGVTQTPKHLITATGQRVTLRCSPRSGDLSVYWYQQSLDQGLQFLIQYYNGEERAKGNILERFSAQQFPDLHSELNLSSLELGDSALYFCASSGQSHYGYTFGSGTRLTVV.

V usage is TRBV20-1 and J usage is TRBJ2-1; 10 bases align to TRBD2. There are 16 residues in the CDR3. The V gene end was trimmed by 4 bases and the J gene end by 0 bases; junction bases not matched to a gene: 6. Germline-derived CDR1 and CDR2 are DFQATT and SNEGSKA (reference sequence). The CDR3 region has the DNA TGCAGTGCTAACCCGAGCGGGAGGGGCTCCTACAATGAGCAGTTCTTC. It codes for CSANPSGRGSYNEQFF.

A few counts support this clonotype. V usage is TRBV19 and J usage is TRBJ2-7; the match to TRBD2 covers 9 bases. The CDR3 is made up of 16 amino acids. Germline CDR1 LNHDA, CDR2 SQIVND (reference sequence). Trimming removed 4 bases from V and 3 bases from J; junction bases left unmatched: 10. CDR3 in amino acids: CASSTLRTSDYYEQYF. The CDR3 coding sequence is TGTGCCAGTAGTACCCTCCGGACTAGCGACTACTACGAGCAGTACTTC.

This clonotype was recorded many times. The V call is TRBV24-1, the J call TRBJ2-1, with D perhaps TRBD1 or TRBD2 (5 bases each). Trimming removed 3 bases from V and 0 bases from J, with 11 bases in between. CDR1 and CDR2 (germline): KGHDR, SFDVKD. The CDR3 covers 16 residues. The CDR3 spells CATSDEGFASYNEQFF. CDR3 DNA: TGTGCCACCAGTGATGAGGGGTTCGCCTCCTACAATGAGCAGTTCTTC.

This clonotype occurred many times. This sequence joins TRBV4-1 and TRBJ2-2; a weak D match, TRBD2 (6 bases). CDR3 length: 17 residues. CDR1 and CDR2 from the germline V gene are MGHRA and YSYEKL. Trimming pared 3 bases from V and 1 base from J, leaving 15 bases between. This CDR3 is CASSHGPLRGNTGELFF. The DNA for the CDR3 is TGCGCCAGCAGCCATGGTCCGCTGCGGGGGAACACCGGGGAGCTGTTTTTT.

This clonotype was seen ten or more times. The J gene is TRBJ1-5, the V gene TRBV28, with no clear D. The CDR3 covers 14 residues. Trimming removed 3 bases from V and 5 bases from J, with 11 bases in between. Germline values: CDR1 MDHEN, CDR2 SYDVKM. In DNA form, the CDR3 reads TGTGCCAGCAGTTTGAGCATTGGGGATCAGCCCCAGCATTTT. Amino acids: CASSLSIGDQPQHF.

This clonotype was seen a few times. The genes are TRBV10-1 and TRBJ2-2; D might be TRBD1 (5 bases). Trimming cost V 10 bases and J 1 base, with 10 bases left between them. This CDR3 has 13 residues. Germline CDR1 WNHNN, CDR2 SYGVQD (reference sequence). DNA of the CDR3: TGCGCCACCGCCACAGGGAACACCGGGGAGCTGTTTTTT. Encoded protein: CATATGNTGELFF.

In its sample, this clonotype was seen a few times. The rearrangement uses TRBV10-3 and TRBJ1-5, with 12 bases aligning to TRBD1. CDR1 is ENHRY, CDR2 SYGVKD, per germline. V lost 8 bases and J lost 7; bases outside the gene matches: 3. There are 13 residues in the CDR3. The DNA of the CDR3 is TGTGCCATCGGGACAGGGGGCAGCCAGCCCCAGCATTTT. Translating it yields CAIGTGGSQPQHF.